Below, one T cell receptor beta chain is given with its context. No antigen is known for it. The identical CDR3 is also encoded by other nucleotide sequences in the sample. Researchers partitioned CD4+ cells into CD45RA+ naive and CD45RA-negative memory subsets. Trimming took 4 bases from V and 0 from J, leaving 6 bases between them. The germline V gene has CDR1 SQVTM and CDR2 ANQGSEA. The CDR3 has 12 residues. Assay: immunoSEQ multiplex PCR; the TCRdb copy retains only in-frame clones and omits some. The table records approximately 1,500,000 clones, approximately 96% of them present only once. This specimen comes from a study of shared clonotypes between healthy human individuals. Background on the study: Each donor's CD8 memory used one plate, CD8 naive two, each CD4 subset three. The study, taken as a whole, reports: Clonotype sharing among donors likely depends on sequencing depth. Genetic and exposure-history diversity was limited by the few donors.

The chain combines TRBV29-1 with TRBJ1-2; D is uncertain. Specimen: naive CD4+ T cells sorted from blood. Subset of the sample: CD45RA+ positively selected. This TCR was sampled from a man between 25 and 39 years old in good health. The CDR3 DNA reads TGCAGCGTTGGCGAGGCTAACTATGGCTACACCTTC. Residues: CSVGEANYGYTF. Looking up the rest from reference TRBV29-1 and TRBJ1-2 gives the full variable domain: SAVISQKPSRDICQRGTSLTIQCQVDSQVTMMFWYRQQPGQSLTLIATANQGSEATYESGFVIDKFPISRPNLTFSTLTVSNMSPEDSSIYLCSVGEANYGYTFGSGTRLTVV.